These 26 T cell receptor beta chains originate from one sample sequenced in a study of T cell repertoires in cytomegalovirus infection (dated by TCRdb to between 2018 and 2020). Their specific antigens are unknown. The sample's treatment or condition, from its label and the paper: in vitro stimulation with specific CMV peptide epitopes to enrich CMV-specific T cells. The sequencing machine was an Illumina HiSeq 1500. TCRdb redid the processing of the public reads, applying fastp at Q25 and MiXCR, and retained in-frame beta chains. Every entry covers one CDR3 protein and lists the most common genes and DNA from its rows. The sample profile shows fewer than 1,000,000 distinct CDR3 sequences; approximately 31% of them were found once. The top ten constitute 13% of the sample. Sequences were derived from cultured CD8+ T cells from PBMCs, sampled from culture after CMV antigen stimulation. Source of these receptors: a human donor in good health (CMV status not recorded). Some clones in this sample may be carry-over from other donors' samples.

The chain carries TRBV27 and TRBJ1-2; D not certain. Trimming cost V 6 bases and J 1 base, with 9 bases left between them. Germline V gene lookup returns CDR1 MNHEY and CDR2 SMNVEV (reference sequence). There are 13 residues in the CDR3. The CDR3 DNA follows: TGTGCCAGCAGGACGGGGATTAACTATGGCTACACCTTC. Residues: CASRTGINYGYTF.

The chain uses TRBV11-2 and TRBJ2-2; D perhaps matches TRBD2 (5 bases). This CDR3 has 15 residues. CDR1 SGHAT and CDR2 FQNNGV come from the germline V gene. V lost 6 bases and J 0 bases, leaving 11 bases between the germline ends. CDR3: CASRWTQANTGELFF. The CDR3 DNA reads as TGTGCCAGCAGATGGACTCAAGCGAACACCGGGGAGCTGTTTTTT.

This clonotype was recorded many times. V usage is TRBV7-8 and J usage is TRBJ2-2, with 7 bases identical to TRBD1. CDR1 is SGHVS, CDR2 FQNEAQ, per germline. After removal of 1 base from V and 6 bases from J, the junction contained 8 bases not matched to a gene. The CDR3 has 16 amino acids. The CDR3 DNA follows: TGTGCCAGCAGCTTAGAGGGGGCGCAGATTCCCGGGGAGCTGTTTTTT. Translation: CASSLEGAQIPGELFF. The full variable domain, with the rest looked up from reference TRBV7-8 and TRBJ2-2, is GAGVSQSPRYKVAKRGQDVALRCDPISGHVSLFWYQQALGQGPEFLTYFQNEAQLDKSGLPSDRFFAERPEGSVSTLKIQRTQQEDSAVYLCASSLEGAQIPGELFFGEGSRLTVL.

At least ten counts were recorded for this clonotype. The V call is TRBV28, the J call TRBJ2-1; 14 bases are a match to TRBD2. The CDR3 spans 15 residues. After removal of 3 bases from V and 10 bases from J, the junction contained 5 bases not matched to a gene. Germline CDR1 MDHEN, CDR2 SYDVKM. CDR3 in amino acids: CASSLTSGGAWEQFF. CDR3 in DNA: TGTGCCAGCAGTTTGACTAGCGGGGGGGCTTGGGAGCAGTTCTTC.

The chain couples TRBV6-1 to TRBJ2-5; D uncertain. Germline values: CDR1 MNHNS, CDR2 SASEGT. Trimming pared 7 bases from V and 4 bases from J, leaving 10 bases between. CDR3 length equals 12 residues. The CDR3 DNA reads TGTGCCAGCACCACGGGCGCAGAGACCCAGTACTTC. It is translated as CASTTGAETQYF.

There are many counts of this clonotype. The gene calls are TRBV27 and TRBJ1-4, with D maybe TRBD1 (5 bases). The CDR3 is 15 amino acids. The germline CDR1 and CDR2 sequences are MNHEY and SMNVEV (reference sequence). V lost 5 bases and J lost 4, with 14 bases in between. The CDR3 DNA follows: TGTGCCAGCAGTCTCCAGCCGGGACTTAATGAAAAACTGTTTTTT. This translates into CASSLQPGLNEKLFF.

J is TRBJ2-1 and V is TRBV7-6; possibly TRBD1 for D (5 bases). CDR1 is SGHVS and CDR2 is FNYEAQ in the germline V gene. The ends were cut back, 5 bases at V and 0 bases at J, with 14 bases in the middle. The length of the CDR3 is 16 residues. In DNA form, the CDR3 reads TGTGCCAGCAGCCGGAATCCAGGGAACTCCTACAATGAGCAGTTCTTC. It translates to CASSRNPGNSYNEQFF.

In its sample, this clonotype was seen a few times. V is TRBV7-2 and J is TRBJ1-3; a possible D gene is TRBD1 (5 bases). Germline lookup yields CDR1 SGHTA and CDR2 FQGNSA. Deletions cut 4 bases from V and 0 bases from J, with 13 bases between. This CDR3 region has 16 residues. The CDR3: CASSSPGEGSGNTIYF. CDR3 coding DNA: TGTGCCAGCAGCTCCCCGGGGGAGGGCTCTGGAAACACCATATATTTT.

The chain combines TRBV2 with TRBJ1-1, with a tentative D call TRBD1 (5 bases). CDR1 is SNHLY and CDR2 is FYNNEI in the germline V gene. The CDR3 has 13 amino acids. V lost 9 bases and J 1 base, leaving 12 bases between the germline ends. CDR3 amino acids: CASGDGENTEAFF. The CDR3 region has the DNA TGTGCCAGTGGGGACGGAGAGAACACTGAAGCTTTCTTT. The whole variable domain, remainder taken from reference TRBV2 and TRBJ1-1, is EPEVTQTPSHQVTQMGQEVILRCVPISNHLYFYWYRQILGQKVEFLVSFYNNEISEKSEIFDDQFSVERPDGSNFTLKIRSTKLEDSAMYFCASGDGENTEAFFGQGTRLTVV.

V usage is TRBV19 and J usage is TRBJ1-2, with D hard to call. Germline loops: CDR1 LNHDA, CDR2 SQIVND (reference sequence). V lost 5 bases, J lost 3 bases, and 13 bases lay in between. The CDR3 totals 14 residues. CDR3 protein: CASSGSGADYGYTF. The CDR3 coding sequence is TGTGCCAGTAGTGGTTCGGGTGCGGACTATGGCTACACCTTC.

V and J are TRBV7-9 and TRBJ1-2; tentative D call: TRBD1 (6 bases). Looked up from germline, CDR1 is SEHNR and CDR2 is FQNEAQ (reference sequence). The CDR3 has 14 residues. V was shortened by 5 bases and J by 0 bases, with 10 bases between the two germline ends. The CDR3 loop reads CASSAGQSNYGYTF. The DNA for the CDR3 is TGTGCCAGCAGCGCTGGACAGTCTAACTATGGCTACACCTTC.

The CDR3 protein is CASRNQGGGLQETQYF. The CDR3 region has the DNA TGTGCCAGCAGAAACCAAGGCGGGGGCCTCCAAGAGACCCAGTACTTC. The rearrangement links TRBV5-5 to TRBJ2-5, with D possibly TRBD2 on 7 matching bases. CDR3 length equals 16 residues. The V and J ends lost 5 bases and 1 base respectively, with 18 bases between them. CDR1 and CDR2 (germline): SGHKS, YYEKEE (reference sequence).

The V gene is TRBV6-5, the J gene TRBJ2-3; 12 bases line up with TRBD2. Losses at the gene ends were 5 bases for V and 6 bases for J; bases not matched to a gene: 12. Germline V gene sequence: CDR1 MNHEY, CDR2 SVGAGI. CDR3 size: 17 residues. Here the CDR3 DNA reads TGTGCCAGCAGTCAGACTAGCGGGGGTTTGTACGTGGATACGCAGTATTTT. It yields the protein CASSQTSGGLYVDTQYF.

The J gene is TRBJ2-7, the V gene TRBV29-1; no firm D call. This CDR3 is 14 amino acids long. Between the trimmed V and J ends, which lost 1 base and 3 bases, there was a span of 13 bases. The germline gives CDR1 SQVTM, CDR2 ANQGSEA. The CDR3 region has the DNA TGCAGCGTTGAAGTAGAAGAGAGCAGCTACGAGCAGTACTTC. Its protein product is CSVEVEESSYEQYF.

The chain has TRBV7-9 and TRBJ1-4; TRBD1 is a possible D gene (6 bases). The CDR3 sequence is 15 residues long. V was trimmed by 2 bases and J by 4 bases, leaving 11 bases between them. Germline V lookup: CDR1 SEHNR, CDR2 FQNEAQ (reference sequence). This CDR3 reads CASSLSTGNNEKLFF. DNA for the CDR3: TGTGCCAGCAGCTTAAGTACAGGGAATAATGAAAAACTGTTTTTT.

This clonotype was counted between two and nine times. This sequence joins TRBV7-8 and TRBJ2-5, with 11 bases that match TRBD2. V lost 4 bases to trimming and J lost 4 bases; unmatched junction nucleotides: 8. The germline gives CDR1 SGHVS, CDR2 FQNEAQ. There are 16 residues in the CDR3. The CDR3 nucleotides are TGTGCCAGCAGCTCACCGACTAGCGGGGTCGGAGAGACCCAGTACTTC. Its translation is CASSSPTSGVGETQYF.

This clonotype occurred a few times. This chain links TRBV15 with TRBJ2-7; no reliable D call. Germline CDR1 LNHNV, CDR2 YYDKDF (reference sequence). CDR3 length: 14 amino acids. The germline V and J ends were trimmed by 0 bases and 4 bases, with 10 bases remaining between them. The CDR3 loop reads CATSRDLSLYEQYV. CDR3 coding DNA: TGTGCCACCAGCAGAGATCTGAGCCTTTACGAGCAGTACGTC.

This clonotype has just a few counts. In DNA, the CDR3 is TGTGCCAGCAGCTTAGAAGAGCTCTATGGCTACACCTTC. Its protein is CASSLEELYGYTF. The V gene is TRBV7-9, the J gene TRBJ1-2, with unresolved D. Trimming removed 1 base from V and 4 bases from J, with 7 bases in between. The CDR3 extends over 13 amino acids. Germline CDR1 and CDR2: SEHNR and FQNEAQ (reference sequence). Based on the CDR3 plus reference TRBV7-9 and TRBJ1-2, the full variable domain is DTGVSQNPRHKITKRGQNVTFRCDPISEHNRLYWYRQTLGQGPEFLTYFQNEAQLEKSRLLSDRFSAERPKGSFSTLEIQRTEQGDSAMYLCASSLEELYGYTFGSGTRLTVV.

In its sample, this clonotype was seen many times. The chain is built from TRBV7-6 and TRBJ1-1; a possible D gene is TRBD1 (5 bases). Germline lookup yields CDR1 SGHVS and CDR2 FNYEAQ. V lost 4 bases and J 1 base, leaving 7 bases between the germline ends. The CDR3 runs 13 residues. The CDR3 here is CASSSDTNTEAFF. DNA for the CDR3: TGTGCCAGCAGCTCGGACACGAACACTGAAGCTTTCTTT.

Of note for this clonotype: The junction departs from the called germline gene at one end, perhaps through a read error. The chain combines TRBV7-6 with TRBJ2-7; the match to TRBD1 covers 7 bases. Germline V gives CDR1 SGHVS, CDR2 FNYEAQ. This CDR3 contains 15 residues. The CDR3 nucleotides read TGTGTCAGCAGCTTTCTAGACAGGGTCAGCTACGAGCAGTACTTC. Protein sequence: CVSSFLDRVSYEQYF.

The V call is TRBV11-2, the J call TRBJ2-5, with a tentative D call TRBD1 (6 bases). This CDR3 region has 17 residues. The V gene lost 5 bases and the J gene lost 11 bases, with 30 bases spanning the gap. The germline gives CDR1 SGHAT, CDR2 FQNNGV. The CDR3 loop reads CASSLGQPSSSYNEQYF. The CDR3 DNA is TGTGCCAGCAGCCTTGGACAGCCTAGCAGCTCCTACAATGAGCAGTACTTC.

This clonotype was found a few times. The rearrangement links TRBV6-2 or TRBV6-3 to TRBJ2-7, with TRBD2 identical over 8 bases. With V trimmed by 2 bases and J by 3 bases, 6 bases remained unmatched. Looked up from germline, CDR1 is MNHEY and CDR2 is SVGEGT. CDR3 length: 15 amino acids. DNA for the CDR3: TGTGCCAGCAGTTACGGTCTAGCGGGCCACTACGAGCAGTACGTC. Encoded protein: CASSYGLAGHYEQYV.

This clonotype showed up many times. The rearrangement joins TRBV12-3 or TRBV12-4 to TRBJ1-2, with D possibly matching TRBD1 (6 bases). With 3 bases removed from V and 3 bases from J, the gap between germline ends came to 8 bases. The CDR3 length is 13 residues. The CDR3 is CASSFQGYYGYTF. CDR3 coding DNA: TGTGCCAGCAGTTTTCAGGGGTACTATGGCTACACCTTC.

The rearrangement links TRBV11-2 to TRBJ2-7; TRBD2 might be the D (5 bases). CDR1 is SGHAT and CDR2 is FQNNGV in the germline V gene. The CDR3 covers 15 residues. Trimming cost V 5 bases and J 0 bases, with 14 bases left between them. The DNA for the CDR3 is TGTGCCAGCAGCCCGGCGGGCGGGTACTCCTACGAGCAGTACTTC. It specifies CASSPAGGYSYEQYF. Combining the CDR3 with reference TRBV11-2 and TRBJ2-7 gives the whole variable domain EAGVAQSPRYKIIEKRQSVAFWCNPISGHATLYWYQQILGQGPKLLIQFQNNGVVDDSQLPKDRFSAERLKGVDSTLKIQPAKLEDSAVYLCASSPAGGYSYEQYFGPGTRLTVT.

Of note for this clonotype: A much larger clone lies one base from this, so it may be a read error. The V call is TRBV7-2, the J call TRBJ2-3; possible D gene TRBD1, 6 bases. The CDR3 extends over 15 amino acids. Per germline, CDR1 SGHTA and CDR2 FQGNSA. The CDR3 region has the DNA TGTGCCGGCAGCTTCCGGGACACATACACAGATACGCAGTATTTT. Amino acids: CAGSFRDTYTDTQYF.

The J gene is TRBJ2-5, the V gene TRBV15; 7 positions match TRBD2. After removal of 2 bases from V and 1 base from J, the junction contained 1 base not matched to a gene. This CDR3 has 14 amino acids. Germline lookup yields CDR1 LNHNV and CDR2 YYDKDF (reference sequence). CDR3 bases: TGTGCCACCAGCAGACTAGCGGTCCAAGAGACCCAGTACTTC. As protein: CATSRLAVQETQYF.